This T cell receptor (beta chain) was observed in a study of blood T cell repertoires in COVID-19. Study summary: Acute-phase and convalescent COVID-19 samples originated in the United States, Italy and Spain. T cells, B-cell-depleted T cells, or PBMCs provided the cDNA or gDNA that served as material.

The germline gives CDR1 KGHSH, CDR2 LQKENI. V dropped 6 bases and J dropped 0; count of bases not matched to a gene: 8. The CDR3 has 15 residues. Original methodology: Counts of nucleated cells, estimated from reference gene primer amplification, were obtained. Assay: immunoSEQ multiplex PCR; the TCRdb copy retains only in-frame clones and omits some. V and J calls and clone size come straight from that table; D and trimming were deduced from the DNA. In the table there are fewer than 35,000 clones, about 82% of which are singletons. The chain uses TRBV18 and TRBJ2-7; 7 positions match TRBD1. This TCR came from a man older than 75 with active COVID-19. Sequences were obtained from peripheral blood. In nucleotides, the CDR3 is TGTGCCAGCTCTCCAGTGAGACAGGGCTCCTACGAGCAGTACTTC. Protein sequence: CASSPVRQGSYEQYF.